The T cell receptor (beta chain) described here comes from a study of blood T cell repertoires in COVID-19. Study as a whole: Some COVID-19 samples were acute and others convalescent; all came from the United States, Italy and Spain. PBMCs, B-cell-depleted T cells, or T cells were the source of the cDNA or gDNA that made up the material.

Here immunoSEQ multiplex PCR was the method, and the copy in TCRdb shows in-frame clones only, minus some. The sample contains 90,000 or so clones, over 75% of which appear only once. This clone was seen only once. There are 15 residues in the CDR3. Germline V gives CDR1 SGHDT, CDR2 YYEEEE. Losses at the gene ends were 4 bases for V and 4 bases for J; bases not matched to a gene: 10. Sequencing was performed on peripheral blood. The V gene is TRBV5-6, the J gene TRBJ2-7; 8 bases are shared with TRBD1. This receptor was obtained from a human donor in a cohort sampled during active COVID-19. Here the CDR3 DNA reads TGTGCCAGCAGCCTACAAGGGACAGGACTTTACGAGCAGTACTTC. It translates to CASSLQGTGLYEQYF.